This TCR beta chain was sequenced in a study of Tregs in tolerant kidney transplant recipients. This CDR3 has 12 residues. Germline values: CDR1 SQVTM, CDR2 ANQGSEA. With 4 bases removed from V and 4 bases from J, the gap between germline ends came to 8 bases. Using immunoSEQ multiplex PCR, the repertoire was profiled, and TCRdb retains in-frame clones only, with some absent. The sample comprises around 75,000 clones, approximately 91% of which are singletons, and about 0.36% rests with the top ten. As regards this clone: The antigen is not known.

Study-level points and caveats: Biological reproducibility was not directly addressed in this study.

The starting material was CD4+ T cells from blood, obtained before the transplant. The clonotype was recovered from a human donor who received a combined kidney and bone marrow transplant. This rearrangement joins TRBV29-1 to TRBJ1-3; D unclear. In DNA form, the CDR3 reads TGCAGCGTTGGAGGAGACGGAAACACCATATATTTT. This sequence encodes CSVGGDGNTIYF.